Shown below are 5 T cell receptor beta chains from a single sample sequenced in a study of monozygotic twins with cystic fibrosis. Repertoires were generated with immunoSEQ multiplex PCR, while TCRdb's copy carries only in-frame clones and drops some. The sample includes roughly 28,000 clones, just under 85% of them seen just once. Sequencing was performed on blood. Every receptor here comes from a girl aged 2 to 9 with cystic fibrosis.

There are a few counts of this clone. As DNA, the CDR3 is TGTGCCAGCAGTTTTTCAGGGGGGATCGGCGAGCAGTACTTC. Translating gives CASSFSGGIGEQYF. V is TRBV6-5 and J is TRBJ2-7; TRBD1 might be the D (7 bases). This CDR3 has 14 residues. Germline V gene lookup returns CDR1 MNHEY and CDR2 SVGAGI. Trimming took off 4 bases at V and 6 bases at J, with 16 bases between the two ends.

As DNA, the CDR3 is TGTGCCAGCAGTGATGAGAGACTCGGGTTCGGGGGCTACACCTTC. Amino acids: CASSDERLGFGGYTF. The chain couples TRBV6-1 to TRBJ1-2; D not resolved. Germline V gene data show CDR1 as MNHNS and CDR2 as SASEGT. V lost 3 bases, J lost 8 bases, and 19 bases lay in between. The CDR3 sequence is 15 residues long.

The V gene is TRBV5-8, the J gene TRBJ2-1; 10 bases line up with TRBD1. The CDR3 runs to 18 residues. The V and J ends lost 1 base and 4 bases, in that order; junction bases with no gene match: 11. Germline CDR1 is SGHTS and CDR2 is YDEGEE. In DNA, the CDR3 is TGTGCCAGCAGCTTGTTGCGGGACAGGGGTACCGTGTACAATGAGCAGTTCTTC. Protein: CASSLLRDRGTVYNEQFF.

The chain carries TRBV9 and TRBJ1-4; D call uncertain. Trimming left V 3 bases short and J 3 bases short, with 9 bases between. Germline values: CDR1 SGDLS, CDR2 YYNGEE. The CDR3 sequence is 14 residues long. CDR3 protein: CASSGTNPNEKLFF. Here the CDR3 DNA reads TGTGCCAGCAGCGGGACGAATCCTAATGAAAAACTGTTTTTT.

V and J are TRBV5-1 and TRBJ2-1, with 7 bases that match TRBD1. Germline V lookup: CDR1 SGHRS, CDR2 YFSETQ. V lost 2 bases to trimming and J lost 4 bases; unmatched junction nucleotides: 6. The CDR3 loop spans 15 amino acids. The CDR3 region has the DNA TGCGCCAGCAGCTTCCGGGACAGCTCTTACAATGAGCAGTTCTTC. Translating gives CASSFRDSSYNEQFF. Supplemented by reference TRBV5-1 and TRBJ2-1, the full variable domain reads KAGVTQTPRYLIKTRGQQVTLSCSPISGHRSVSWYQQTPGQGLQFLFEYFSETQRNKGNFPGRFSGRQFSNSRSEMNVSTLELGDSALYLCASSFRDSSYNEQFFGPGTRLTVL.